This TCR beta chain was recorded in a study of T-cell memory formation after mild COVID-19. This clonotype has just a few counts. What it binds is not known. CDR1 is SGHDT, CDR2 YYEEEE, per germline. Trimming stripped 0 bases from V and 3 bases from J, with 7 bases between. This CDR3 is built from 14 residues. TCRdb recomputed calls from the 5' RACE reads with MiXCR, one row per CDR3 protein. The repertoire has about 130,000 distinct CDR3 sequences, less than 6.5% of them found once; the top ten carry roughly 2%. Overall study findings and caveats: Contracting CD4+ clones lay largely in CM and EM, with CD8+ ones residing in EMRA.

The receptor was isolated from an adult woman who had mild COVID-19 (a few samples of this study predate the infection). Cell type and time point are not known. V and J are TRBV5-6 and TRBJ1-5; tentatively, D is TRBD1 (5 bases). Sequencing input: PBMCs or a T cell subset sorted from them (not recorded which). The CDR3 loop reads CASSLVGANQPQHF. The DNA of the CDR3 is TGTGCCAGCAGCTTGGTCGGGGCCAATCAGCCCCAGCATTTT.